This passage covers 13 T cell receptor beta chains from one sample sequenced in a study of TIL therapy for anti-PD-1-resistant metastatic lung cancer. Time point here: pre-treatment sample, taken before nivolumab and TIL therapy. Sequencing used immunoSEQ v3. Assay: immunoSEQ multiplex PCR; the TCRdb copy retains only in-frame clones and omits some. The table lists about 60,000 clones, roughly 84% of them singletons. The source was blood, collected at baseline. The receptors here all came from a person between 30 and 80 years old with non-small cell lung cancer.

This clone was counted between two and nine times. The chain uses TRBV18 and TRBJ2-7, with D possibly called TRBD1 or TRBD2 (5 bases each). Trimming shortened V by 2 bases and J by 3 bases, and 8 bases separated the two germline ends. The germline V gene encodes CDR1 KGHSH and CDR2 LQKENI. The CDR3 runs to 13 residues. CDR3 loop: CASSPSGSYEQYF. CDR3 nucleotide sequence: TGTGCCAGCTCACCATCAGGGAGCTACGAGCAGTACTTC.

This sequence joins TRBV12-2 and TRBJ1-2; the table's TRBD1 call for D was not verified on the DNA. TRBV12-2 is a documented pseudogene. The length of the CDR3 is 16 residues. CDR3 sequence (DNA): TGTGCAAGTCGACACGACAGGGACAGAACTTTCTATGGCTACACCTTC. It specifies CASRHDRDRTFYGYTF.

The gene calls are TRBV5-6 and TRBJ1-1; D not resolved. This CDR3 is 13 amino acids long. Germline values: CDR1 SGHDT, CDR2 YYEEEE. With 3 bases removed from V and 4 bases from J, the gap between germline ends came to 10 bases. The chain's CDR3 is CASSYMLGTEAFF. The CDR3 nucleotides read TGTGCCAGCAGCTACATGTTAGGCACTGAAGCTTTCTTT.

The V call is TRBV2, the J call TRBJ2-4; D ambiguous. Looked up from germline, CDR1 is SNHLY and CDR2 is FYNNEI. The CDR3 covers 11 residues. Between the trimmed V and J ends, which lost 5 bases and 8 bases, there was a span of 7 bases. CDR3 DNA sequence: TGTGCCAGCAGTCGCCTTGACATTCAGTACTTC. Its protein product is CASSRLDIQYF.

The genes are TRBV11-2 and TRBJ2-7, with a weak D call TRBD2 (5 bases). The germline CDR1 and CDR2 sequences are SGHAT and FQNNGV. V gave up 0 bases and J gave up 3 bases, with 12 bases separating them. The CDR3 loop spans 15 amino acids. CDR3 loop: CASSLEFSELYEQYF. DNA for the CDR3: TGTGCCAGCAGCTTAGAGTTTAGCGAGCTCTACGAGCAGTACTTC.

The chain has TRBV3-1 (or the pseudogene TRBV3-2) and TRBJ1-2; D gene uncertain. The CDR3 is made up of 14 amino acids. Trimming stripped 4 bases from V and 6 bases from J, with 15 bases between. Germline CDR1 reads LGHDT; CDR2 reads YNNKEL (reference sequence). CDR3 coding DNA: TGTGCCAGCAGCCTAGGGATGGGGAGCAATGGCTACACCTTC. Translated: CASSLGMGSNGYTF.

The V call is TRBV7-3, the J call TRBJ2-6; 9 bases fit TRBD2. J was trimmed by 0 bases and V by 8 bases; bases with no gene match: 11. The CDR3 spans 18 residues. Germline lookup yields CDR1 SGHTA and CDR2 FQGTGA. The CDR3 spells CASAREGGILSGANVLTF. CDR3 nucleotides: TGTGCCAGCGCGCGGGAGGGGGGGATCCTCTCTGGGGCCAACGTCCTGACTTTC. The whole variable domain, remainder taken from reference TRBV7-3 and TRBJ2-6, is GAGVSQTPSNKVTEKGKYVELRCDPISGHTALYWYRQSLGQGPEFLIYFQGTGAADDSGLPNDRFFAVRPEGSVSTLKIQRTERGDSAVYLCASAREGGILSGANVLTFGAGSRLTVL.

This chain joins TRBV30 and TRBJ1-5, with a weak D call TRBD1 (6 bases). V lost 3 bases to trimming and J lost 4 bases, with 13 bases between them. CDR1 and CDR2 from the germline V gene are GTSNPN and SVGIG (reference sequence). The length of the CDR3 is 14 residues. CDR3: CAWSGGSGNQPQHF. CDR3 bases: TGTGCCTGGAGCGGGGGCAGCGGGAATCAGCCCCAGCATTTT. The full variable domain, rest sourced from reference TRBV30 and TRBJ1-5, is SQTIHQWPATLVQPVGSPLSLECTVEGTSNPNLYWYRQAAGRGLQLLFYSVGIGQISSEVPQNLSASRPQDRQFILSSKKLLLSDSGFYLCAWSGGSGNQPQHFGDGTRLSIL.

The chain joins TRBV4-1 to TRBJ2-7, with 9 bases lining up with TRBD1. V was pared by 2 bases and J by 3 bases, with 8 bases of the junction left unmatched. CDR1 is MGHRA, CDR2 YSYEKL, per germline. The CDR3 length is 16 residues. The CDR3 region is CASSQTSGTGNYEQYF. The DNA of the CDR3 is TGCGCCAGCAGCCAAACCTCCGGGACAGGGAACTACGAGCAGTACTTC.

This clone was observed once. This sequence joins TRBV27 and TRBJ1-3, with 7 bases matching TRBD1. Germline values: CDR1 MNHEY, CDR2 SMNVEV (reference sequence). The CDR3 is 16 amino acids. Trimming cost V 5 bases and J 4 bases; bases outside gene matches: 11. CDR3 bases: TGTGCCAGCAGTGGACGACATCCAGGGGGAGGAAACACCATATATTTT. As protein: CASSGRHPGGGNTIYF.

J is TRBJ2-1 and V is TRBV28; 11 positions match TRBD1. CDR3 length equals 15 residues. Germline CDR1 and CDR2: MDHEN and SYDVKM. Germline trimming cut 6 bases from V and 7 bases from J; bases unmatched to any gene: 8. DNA of the CDR3: TGTGCCAGCAGAACCCCCGGGACAGGGGGGAATGAGCAGTTCTTC. This gives the protein CASRTPGTGGNEQFF.

The DNA of the CDR3 is TGTGCCAGCAGCCCTTCGGGTGGGGTTCGGGCTCAGCCCCAGCATTTT. It codes for CASSPSGGVRAQPQHF. The V and J genes are TRBV16 and TRBJ1-5; no definite D call. Between the trimmed V and J ends, which lost 4 bases and 6 bases, there was a span of 19 bases. Germline CDR1 and CDR2: KGHSY and FQNENV. This CDR3 contains 16 residues.

This clone appeared once. The chain has TRBV2 and TRBJ2-6; the D is unclear. Trimming took 3 bases from V and 1 from J, leaving 1 base between them. CDR1 and CDR2 from the germline V gene are SNHLY and FYNNEI. CDR3 length: 13 amino acids. CDR3 sequence reads: CASSESGANVLTF. For the CDR3, the DNA is TGTGCCAGCAGTGAGTCTGGGGCCAACGTCCTGACTTTC.